This is a list of T cell receptor beta chains from one sample in a study of cytomegalovirus exposure and HLA in healthy donors. Profiled with immunoSEQ multiplex PCR; TCRdb holds only in-frame clones, not every one. The data hold some 110,000 clones, with around 79% observed a single time. Sequencing used PBMCs. These TCRs come from a man in his sixties in good health and CMV-seropositive. CDR3s include the opening cysteine and the closing phenylalanine or tryptophan. A D gene is named only where the DNA matches it firmly. Not all rows give a size; the values are once, few, many and, for expanded clones, a class.

>TRBV6-1|TRBJ1-2|.|.
TGTGCCAGTCAGTCTCCTTACCCTTATGGCTACACCTTC
CASQSPYPYGYTF
>TRBV29-1|TRBJ1-3|.|.
TGCAGCTTTACAGTCTCTGGAAACACCATATATTTT
CSFTVSGNTIYF
>TRBV19|TRBJ1-1|.|.
TGTGCCAGTAGTATAAAGACAGCCCTGAACACTGAAGCTTTCTTT
CASSIKTALNTEAFF
>TRBV28|TRBJ1-2|.|once
TGTGCCAGCAGTTTACCTCTTAGTATCGTCTATGGCTACACCTTC
CASSLPLSIVYGYTF
>TRBV4-2|TRBJ1-2|.|few
TGTGCCAGCAGCCAAGATTTAACAGGGTCCCTGGTCGGCTACACCTTC
CASSQDLTGSLVGYTF
>TRBV11-2|TRBJ2-3|.|.
TGTGCCAGCAGCTTGTCATCACAGGGAAGTACAGATACGCAGTATTTT
CASSLSSQGSTDTQYF
>TRBV29-1|TRBJ1-3|.|.
TGCAGCGTTGAATGGGAGCTAGGAAACACCATATATTTT
CSVEWELGNTIYF
>TRBV2|TRBJ2-7|TRBD2|.
TGTGCCAGCAGTGAAGGCGGGGGGGCCCTTGGCGAGCAGTACTTC
CASSEGGGALGEQYF
>TRBV9|TRBJ2-3|.|.
TGTGCCAGCAGTTTGCCGGGCACAGATACGCAGTATTTT
CASSLPGTDTQYF
>TRBV6-5|TRBJ1-4|.|.
TGTGCCAGCACCAAATTGGGCCCAACCGAAAAACTGTTTTTT
CASTKLGPTEKLFF
>TRBV7-6|TRBJ1-1|TRBD1|.
TGTGCCAGCAGCTGGACAGGGGGCGAGACTGAAGCTTTCTTT
CASSWTGGETEAFF
>TRBV7-6|TRBJ2-7|TRBD1|.
TGTGCCAGCAGCGAAGCTGGACAGGGGGCGGGAGAGCAGTACTTC
CASSEAGQGAGEQYF
>TRBV4-2|TRBJ2-3|TRBD2|.
TGTGCCAGCAGCCAAGTGGGTAGCGGGGGCCTTAGCACAGATACGCAGTATTTT
CASSQVGSGGLSTDTQYF
>TRBV28|TRBJ2-3|.|.
TGTGCCAGCAGTACGTGGGGGGGGGCATCAGCAGATACGCAGTATTTT
CASSTWGGASADTQYF
>TRBV2|TRBJ2-6|TRBD1|.
TGTGCCAGCAGTGCCAGGACAGGGGGCCTCTCTGGGGCCAACGTCCTGACTTTC
CASSARTGGLSGANVLTF